This T cell receptor beta chain was sequenced for a study of T cells in Graves' hyperthyroidism and ophthalmopathy. The PBMCs were sourced from fresh peripheral blood (10 ml). Germline V gene lookup returns CDR1 SGDLS and CDR2 YYNGEE. CDR3 length: 15 residues. The V gene end was trimmed by 3 bases and the J gene end by 5 bases; junction bases not matched to a gene: 5. This clonotype showed up many times. The source material, RNA transcripts, was used to amplify TCR beta CDR3 regions. During a first-round RT-PCR of the TCR CDR3, the HTBI primer set was used. TCRdb fed the multiplex PCR reads into MiXCR, producing one record per CDR3 protein. The data contain about 420,000 distinct CDR3 sequences, about 15% of them seen just once; the ten biggest clones take up around 7.7%.

The rearrangement uses TRBV9 and TRBJ2-3, with 11 bases aligning to TRBD1. This receptor was identified in a young woman with Graves' hyperthyroidism. The sequencing sample was made of blood. The chain's CDR3 is CASSADRGLGDTQYF. Written as DNA, the CDR3 is TGTGCCAGCAGCGCGGACAGGGGGCTCGGAGATACGCAGTATTTT.